A single sample gave rise to the 10 T cell receptor beta chains below, sequenced in a study of monozygotic twins with inflammatory bowel disease. For each CDR3 protein, TCRdb gives one entry from its re-call of the 5' RACE reads, without DNA. This table holds approximately 40,000 distinct CDR3 sequences. The source material was blood. All receptors come from a human donor with ulcerative colitis or Crohn's disease, or a healthy co-twin of an affected twin (not recorded which).

The chain recombines TRBV6-2 or TRBV6-3 with TRBJ2-3. The CDR3 totals 13 residues. Germline loops: CDR1 MNHEY, CDR2 SVGEGT. The chain's CDR3 is CASSYSAEDTQYF.

CDR3 region: CASSPLAGVSNSGANVLTF. The genes are TRBV5-1 and TRBJ2-6; TCRdb picks TRBD2, but there is no DNA to check that call. CDR3 size: 19 residues. Per the germline V gene, CDR1 is SGHRS and CDR2 is YFSETQ.

The J gene is TRBJ2-2, the V gene TRBV2. Germline V gives CDR1 SNHLY, CDR2 FYNNEI. CDR3 length: 17 amino acids. CDR3 protein: CASSEEPRGGVTGELFF. The entire variable domain, with the rest obtained from reference TRBV2 and TRBJ2-2, is as follows: EPEVTQTPSHQVTQMGQEVILRCVPISNHLYFYWYRQILGQKVEFLVSFYNNEISEKSEIFDDQFSVERPDGSNFTLKIRSTKLEDSAMYFCASSEEPRGGVTGELFFGEGSRLTVL.

The chain links TRBV19 to TRBJ1-1; without DNA, the TCRdb call of TRBD1 cannot be checked. CDR3 size: 13 residues. Germline CDR1 and CDR2: LNHDA and SQIVND (reference sequence). CDR3 protein: CASRTALNTEAFF. The full variable domain, completed using reference TRBV19 and TRBJ1-1, is DGGITQSPKYLFRKEGQNVTLSCEQNLNHDAMYWYRQDPGQGLRLIYYSQIVNDFQKGDIAEGYSVSREKKESFPLTVTSAQKNPTAFYLCASRTALNTEAFFGQGTRLTVV.

The chain recombines TRBV5-1 with TRBJ2-1; TCRdb's D call of TRBD1 is untestable without DNA. From germline, CDR1 is SGHRS and CDR2 YFSETQ. The CDR3 is made up of 12 amino acids. The CDR3 sequence: CASNPDREKQFF.

The chain combines TRBV7-2 with TRBJ1-1. The CDR3 runs 14 residues. The germline V gene encodes CDR1 SGHTA and CDR2 FQGNSA. The CDR3 here is CASSLAAVGREAFF.

V gene TRBV29-1 combines with J gene TRBJ1-5. The germline V gene encodes CDR1 SQVTM and CDR2 ANQGSEA. The CDR3 has 12 amino acids. The CDR3 loop is CSVGEGGQPQHF. Variable domain in full (rest from reference TRBV29-1 and TRBJ1-5): SAVISQKPSRDICQRGTSLTIQCQVDSQVTMMFWYRQQPGQSLTLIATANQGSEATYESGFVIDKFPISRPNLTFSTLTVSNMSPEDSSIYLCSVGEGGQPQHFGDGTRLSIL.

The gene calls are TRBV7-8 and TRBJ1-4; TCRdb names TRBD1, which stays unverified in the absence of DNA. This CDR3 region has 16 residues. CDR1 and CDR2 from the germline V gene are SGHVS and FQNEAQ. CDR3 loop: CASSLTGATTNEKLFF.

The V call is TRBV5-1, the J call TRBJ2-1; TCRdb designates TRBD1, a call that cannot be tested without DNA. CDR1 SGHRS and CDR2 YFSETQ come from the germline V gene. This CDR3 comprises 14 residues. The CDR3 sequence: CASRRDRAYNEQFF. The full variable domain, with the rest looked up from reference TRBV5-1 and TRBJ2-1, is KAGVTQTPRYLIKTRGQQVTLSCSPISGHRSVSWYQQTPGQGLQFLFEYFSETQRNKGNFPGRFSGRQFSNSRSEMNVSTLELGDSALYLCASRRDRAYNEQFFGPGTRLTVL.

This chain joins TRBV3-1 and TRBJ2-7; TCRdb reports TRBD2, a call that lacks DNA to check it against. In germline, CDR1 is LGHDT, CDR2 YNNKEL (reference sequence). CDR3 length: 16 residues. This CDR3 reads CASSQERLAGDSEQYF.